This T cell receptor beta chain was sequenced during a study of T cell responses to AZD1222 COVID-19 vaccine. Study in general: The analysis combined second doses at about 4 or about 12 weeks.

Study-level points and caveats: Researchers took repertoire samples only after the peak T cell response had come. Only five or six individuals given AZD1222 were seropositive at baseline. At 160-218 and 743-854, vaccine-associated CD4 TCRs were dominant, and they spanned spike.

Concerning this clone itself: The target antigen is unknown.

Sequencing was performed with immunoSEQ multiplex PCR; in TCRdb, only in-frame clones are kept and a portion is missing. The data show about 120,000 clones, 88% seen once. The clonotype originates from an adult in good health. Sequences were derived from peripheral blood, sampled on day 0 of AZD1222 vaccination.

CDR3 loop: CASSQDGGGASGEQFF. CDR3 DNA sequence: TGTGCCAGCAGCCAAGATGGCGGGGGCGCCTCGGGTGAGCAGTTCTTC. The chain combines TRBV3-1 (or the pseudogene TRBV3-2) with TRBJ2-1; D may be TRBD2 (7 bases). The germline gives CDR1 LGHDT, CDR2 YNNKEL (reference sequence). The CDR3 is made up of 16 amino acids. Trimming took off 0 bases at V and 9 bases at J, with 18 bases between the two ends.